This T cell receptor (beta chain) appears in the sequencing data of a study of regulatory T cells in long-lasting Graves disease. This clonotype appeared many times. Arm-PCR with iRepertoire HTBI primers amplified the CDR3 regions for these TCR beta libraries. Using its own MiXCR run on the multiplex PCR reads, TCRdb lists one record per CDR3 protein. The sample consists of about 460,000 distinct CDR3 sequences, about 15% of them appearing once. CDR1 and CDR2 from the germline V gene are SGHRS and YFSETQ. Trimming at V came to 4 bases and at J to 7 bases, leaving 10 bases not matched to a gene. This CDR3 has 16 residues. Described time point: newly diagnosed GD, antithyroid drugs for less than 3 months. PBMCs provided the RNA from which the TCR library was made. These data were also reused for a study on T cells in Graves' hyperthyroidism and ophthalmopathy. That source notes: Those patients with uncontrolled infection, other autoimmune disease, pregnancy or lactation were excluded.

The sequenced sample was peripheral blood mononuclear cells (PBMCs), obtained at new diagnosis, from a patient treated with antithyroid drugs. The genes are TRBV5-1 and TRBJ2-1, with 11 bases fitting TRBD2. The sequence was obtained from a woman aged 50 to 60 with Graves disease. The CDR3 nucleotides read TGCGCCAGCAGCGGGGAACTAGCGGGAGTTCAGAATGAGCAGTTCTTC. Translating it yields CASSGELAGVQNEQFF.